The clone carrying this TCR beta chain has just a few counts. Its antigen is not known. Unique molecular identifiers were in the cDNA, with template-switch universal primer binding. Each CDR3 protein is one row after TCRdb ran MiXCR on the 5' RACE reads. This sample yields around 480,000 distinct CDR3 sequences, of which roughly an eighth are seen a single time; approximately 1% belongs to the top ten. CDR1 and CDR2 from the germline V gene are DFQATT and SNEGSKA (reference sequence). This CDR3 is 13 amino acids long. Trimming took off 1 base at V and 7 bases at J, with 11 bases between the two ends. The sample comes from a study of identical twins. Broader study findings: Models came in too low on out-of-frame TCR alpha sharing in monozygotic twins.

These data were likewise used in another study, on yellow fever vaccine responses in identical twins. As reported in that work: Among the twins, the vaccine T cell response reportedly seemed partly convergent and partly personalized.

The sequencing input was CD4+ T cells sorted from blood. This sequence originates from a woman in her late teens or twenties in good health. The chain joins TRBV20-1 to TRBJ2-1; D gene ambiguous. DNA for the CDR3: TGCAGTGCTAGAGGGTTCGTTCGGAATGAGCAGTTCTTC. Encoded protein: CSARGFVRNEQFF.